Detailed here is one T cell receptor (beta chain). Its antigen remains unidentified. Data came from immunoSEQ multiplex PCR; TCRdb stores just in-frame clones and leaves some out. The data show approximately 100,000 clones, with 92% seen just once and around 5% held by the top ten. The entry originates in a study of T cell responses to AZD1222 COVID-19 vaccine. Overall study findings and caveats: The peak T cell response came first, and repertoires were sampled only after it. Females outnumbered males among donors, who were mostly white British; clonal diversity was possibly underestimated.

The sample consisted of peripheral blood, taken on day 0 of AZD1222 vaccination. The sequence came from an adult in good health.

The CDR3 loop reads CASMKSRELSEKLFF. DNA for the CDR3: TGTGCCAGCATGAAGTCGAGGGAACTGAGTGAAAAACTGTTTTTT. The V call is TRBV6-5, the J call TRBJ1-4; D call uncertain. The germline gives CDR1 MNHEY, CDR2 SVGAGI. Trimming cost V 7 bases and J 7 bases, with 19 bases left between them. The CDR3 is 15 residues long.